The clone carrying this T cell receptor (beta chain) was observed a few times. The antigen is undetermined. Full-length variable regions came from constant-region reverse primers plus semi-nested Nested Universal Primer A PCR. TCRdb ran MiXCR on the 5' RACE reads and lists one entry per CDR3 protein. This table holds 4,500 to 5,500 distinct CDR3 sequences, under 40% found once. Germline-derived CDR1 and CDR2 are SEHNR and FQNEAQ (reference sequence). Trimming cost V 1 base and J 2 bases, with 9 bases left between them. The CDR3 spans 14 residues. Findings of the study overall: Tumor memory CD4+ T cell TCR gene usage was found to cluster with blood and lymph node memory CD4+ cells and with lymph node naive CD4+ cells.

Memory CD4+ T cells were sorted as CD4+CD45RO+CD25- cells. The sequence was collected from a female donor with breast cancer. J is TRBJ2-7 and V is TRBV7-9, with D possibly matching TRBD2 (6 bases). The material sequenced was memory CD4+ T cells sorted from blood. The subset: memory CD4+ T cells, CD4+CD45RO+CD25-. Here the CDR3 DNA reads TGTGCCAGCAGCTTAGGGACTACCCCCTACGAGCAGTACTTC. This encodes CASSLGTTPYEQYF.